This T cell receptor beta chain was found in a study of T cell clones after liver transplantation. Study-level findings and limits: A larger donor-reactive than third-party decline suggested partial antigen-specific deletion.

A remark on this clone: Its antigen is unknown.

Using immunoSEQ multiplex PCR, the repertoire was profiled, and TCRdb retains in-frame clones only, with some absent. The sample shows 75,000 to 95,000 clones, approximately 87% of them seen only once. The CDR3 length is 16 residues. V was trimmed by 2 bases and J by 0 bases, leaving 13 bases between them. Germline V gene data show CDR1 as SGHRS and CDR2 as YFSETQ. J is TRBJ2-3 and V is TRBV5-1, with a tentative D call TRBD2 (6 bases). This TCR was recovered from a human patient who received a liver transplant. Part of the T cell pool may stem from the graft donor. Sequenced material: CD4+ T cells from blood, taken at the 22-month timepoint. CDR3 in DNA: TGCGCCAGCAGCTTTACCGGGACTTCTAGCACAGATACGCAGTATTTT. Protein: CASSFTGTSSTDTQYF. Variable domain in full (rest from reference TRBV5-1 and TRBJ2-3): KAGVTQTPRYLIKTRGQQVTLSCSPISGHRSVSWYQQTPGQGLQFLFEYFSETQRNKGNFPGRFSGRQFSNSRSEMNVSTLELGDSALYLCASSFTGTSSTDTQYFGPGTRLTVL.